The rows below give T cell receptor beta chains drawn from one sample of a study of neurological immune-mediated disorders. TCRdb re-called the 5' RACE reads through MiXCR, storing one row per CDR3 protein. The sample lists under 85,000 distinct CDR3 sequences, around 5.1% occurring once. The specimen sequenced was PBMCs. Receptors originate from a human donor with multiple sclerosis. The donor label of this sample is uncertain. CDR3s include the opening cysteine and the closing phenylalanine or tryptophan.

v_call cdr3_aa
TRBV5-6 CASSFLDRGYDGYTF
TRBV7-6 CASSHGQMTGELFF
TRBV14 CASSQDPPARRAQYF
TRBV20-1 CSSIGQGNYGYTF
TRBV6-2/TRBV6-3 CASGFGAYEQYF
TRBV4-1 CASRIAGSSYNELFF
TRBV4-1 CASTSRPGTSYEQYF
TRBV14 CASRAGTGELFF
TRBV5-1 CASSLDRPNTEAFF
TRBV5-5 CASSLVRTAYNEQFF
TRBV5-1 CASSSTTGLGNTIYF
TRBV20-1 CSASLLAGSYEQYF
TRBV2 CASSGQGRNQPQHF
TRBV12-3/TRBV12-4 CASSLGVDSGNTIYF
TRBV5-1 CANSLIPEVSANEQFF
TRBV5-1 CASSLGAGLSYEQFF
TRBV5-1 CASSPGTRNEQFF
TRBV5-1 CASSLDRYTEAFF
TRBV2 CASSDTQGAANYGYTF
TRBV5-1 CASTEIQGYGYTF
TRBV9 CASSSQGASSYEQYF
TRBV20-1 CSARGLALSPHGDTQYF
TRBV7-6 CASSRQGPVQFF
TRBV7-6 CASSPGRAEAFF
TRBV5-1 CASSYRGQITSYNEQFF
TRBV3-1 CASRRGGNAGELFF
TRBV20-1 CSARDLFREGTEAFF
TRBV6-6 CASSSSGTPTYEQYF
TRBV5-1 CASSLALGYGSPLHF
TRBV20-1 CSARGPGSTYNEQFF
TRBV20-1 CSARDSGSRDGRTFPSGEQYF
TRBV5-1 CASSLSDATNEKLFF
TRBV20-1 CSARRGQGSYNEQFF
TRBV20-1 CSARATGVTEAFF
TRBV7-8 CASSSTGSQETQYF
TRBV6-1 CASSEQVEGTQYF
TRBV9 CASSAQSWDEQYF
TRBV5-1 CASSLGTGINEKLFF
TRBV10-2 CASSPGWTEAFF
TRBV6-1 CASSQGRVNEKLFF
TRBV7-8 CASSSTESYEQYF
TRBV20-1 CSALEGGLAKNIQYF